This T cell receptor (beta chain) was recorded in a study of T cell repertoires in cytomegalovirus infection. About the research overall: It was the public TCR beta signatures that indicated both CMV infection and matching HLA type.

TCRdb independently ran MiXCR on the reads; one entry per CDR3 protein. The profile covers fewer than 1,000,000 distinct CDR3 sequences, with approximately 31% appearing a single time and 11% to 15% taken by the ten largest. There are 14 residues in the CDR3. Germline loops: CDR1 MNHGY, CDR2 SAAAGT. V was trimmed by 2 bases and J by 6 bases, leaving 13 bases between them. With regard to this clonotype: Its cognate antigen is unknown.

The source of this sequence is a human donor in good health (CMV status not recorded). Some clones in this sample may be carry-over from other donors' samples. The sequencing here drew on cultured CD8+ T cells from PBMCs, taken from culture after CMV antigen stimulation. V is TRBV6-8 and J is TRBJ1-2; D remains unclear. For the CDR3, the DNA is TGTGCCAGCAGTTACGGCGGAGGAAATAATGGCTACACCTTC. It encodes CASSYGGGNNGYTF.